Sequencing of this T cell receptor beta chain was carried out in a study of blood T cells in healthy people across ages. The use of a sample-barcoded 5' primer and a J-beta primer mix characterized a second PCR of roughly 6 to 12 cycles. MiXCR, applied by TCRdb to the 5' RACE reads, yields one record per CDR3 protein. Of some 1,500,000 distinct CDR3 sequences in the sample, approximately 42% were seen once. There are 14 residues in the CDR3. Germline V gene sequence: CDR1 MNHEY, CDR2 SMNVEV (reference sequence). Trimming cost V 2 bases and J 5 bases, with 7 bases left between them. Sequencing was carried out using blood. The clonotype was recovered from a woman under 30 in good health. This chain connects TRBV27 to TRBJ1-6; D is unresolved. CDR3 DNA: TGTGCCAGCAGTTTAAACGACGATAATTCACCCCTCCACTTT. Its protein is CASSLNDDNSPLHF.